Listed here are 32 T cell receptor beta chains from one sample, sequenced in a study of OX40 agonist ivuxolimab in advanced cancers. Repertoires were generated with immunoSEQ multiplex PCR, while TCRdb's copy carries only in-frame clones and drops some. The sample lists approximately 60,000 clones, 84% occurring once. Sequences were derived from CD4+ or CD8+ T cells sorted from blood, sampled in a trial of the OX40 agonist ivuxolimab. These receptors were collected from an adult with an advanced solid tumor such as melanoma, head and neck, liver or kidney cancer.

The table lists this clone with a few counts. The chain has TRBV4-1 and TRBJ1-2; TRBD1 matches at 8 bases. Germline V gives CDR1 MGHRA, CDR2 YSYEKL. V lost 3 bases to trimming and J lost 2 bases; unmatched junction nucleotides: 8. The CDR3 has 16 residues. The CDR3 DNA is TGCGCCAGCAGCCATGCCCACCGGGACAGGAACTATGGCTACACCTTC. It codes for CASSHAHRDRNYGYTF.

The chain recombines TRBV11-2 with TRBJ1-4, with D perhaps TRBD1 (6 bases). Per germline, CDR1 SGHAT and CDR2 FQNNGV. The V and J ends lost 5 bases and 17 bases respectively, with 21 bases between them. This CDR3 comprises 13 residues. DNA for the CDR3: TGTGCCAGCAGCCTCCGTAGGGACAAATCACCTTTTTTT. Encoded protein: CASSLRRDKSPFF.

V is TRBV28 and J is TRBJ1-5, with D uncertain. The CDR3 loop spans 11 amino acids. Germline loops: CDR1 MDHEN, CDR2 SYDVKM. The V end was cut by 7 bases, the J end by 5 bases, with 6 bases between. The CDR3 here is CASKGDQPQHF. DNA of the CDR3: TGTGCCAGCAAAGGAGATCAGCCCCAGCATTTT.

The chain is built from TRBV5-8 and TRBJ2-7, with TRBD1 as a possible D gene (7 bases). Germline values: CDR1 SGHTS, CDR2 YDEGEE. This CDR3 is 15 amino acids long. The ends were cut back, 7 bases at V and 3 bases at J, with 20 bases in the middle. In nucleotides, the CDR3 is TGTGCCAGCGTTAGACGGGGGACAGCAATCTACGAGCAGTACTTC. As protein: CASVRRGTAIYEQYF.

This chain links TRBV25-1 with TRBJ2-6; TRBD1 matches at 9 bases. Per germline, CDR1 MGHDK and CDR2 SYGVNS. The CDR3 is 18 amino acids. V gave up 6 bases and J gave up 1 base; unmatched junction bases: 10. DNA for the CDR3: TGTGCCAGCAGCCGAACCGGGACAGGGACTTCTGGGGCCAACGTCCTGACTTTC. Residues: CASSRTGTGTSGANVLTF.

V usage is TRBV6-5 and J usage is TRBJ2-7; 12 nucleotides agree with TRBD1. Germline loops: CDR1 MNHEY, CDR2 SVGAGI. This CDR3 comprises 15 residues. The junction had 3 bases not matched to a gene; V was cut back by 0 bases and J by 6 bases. The CDR3 region is CASSYSGQGASEQYF. The CDR3 nucleotides read TGTGCCAGCAGTTACTCGGGACAGGGGGCCTCCGAGCAGTACTTC.

The chain joins TRBV30 to TRBJ2-3; 9 bases line up with TRBD1. CDR3 length: 15 residues. After removal of 2 bases from V and 4 bases from J, the junction contained 7 bases not matched to a gene. Germline CDR1 GTSNPN, CDR2 SVGIG (reference sequence). The CDR3 DNA reads TGTGCCTGGAGTTCCGGGACAGGGAGTGCAGATACGCAGTATTTT. Translating gives CAWSSGTGSADTQYF. Drawing the rest from reference TRBV30 and TRBJ2-3, the complete variable domain is SQTIHQWPATLVQPVGSPLSLECTVEGTSNPNLYWYRQAAGRGLQLLFYSVGIGQISSEVPQNLSASRPQDRQFILSSKKLLLSDSGFYLCAWSSGTGSADTQYFGPGTRLTVL.

This clone was counted a single time. The rearrangement joins TRBV9 to TRBJ2-1, with 7 bases aligning to TRBD1. Germline lookup yields CDR1 SGDLS and CDR2 YYNGEE. V shed 3 bases and J 2 bases; nucleotides not matched to a gene: 5. The CDR3 spans 15 residues. CDR3 sequence (DNA): TGTGCCAGCAGCGGACAGGGCCTCACCTACAATGAGCAGTTCTTC. Translated, it gives CASSGQGLTYNEQFF.

The chain has TRBV28 and TRBJ2-3, with D perhaps TRBD1 (6 bases). This CDR3 has 13 amino acids. The ends were cut back, 6 bases at V and 2 bases at J, with 9 bases in the middle. Germline lookup yields CDR1 MDHEN and CDR2 SYDVKM. This CDR3 reads CASSGQYTDTQYF. For the CDR3, the DNA is TGTGCCAGCAGCGGACAGTACACAGATACGCAGTATTTT.

In its sample, this clone was seen once. This sequence joins TRBV29-1 and TRBJ2-3, with D tentatively TRBD1 (5 bases). This CDR3 contains 17 residues. Per the germline V gene, CDR1 is SQVTM and CDR2 is ANQGSEA. V lost 4 bases and J 1 base, leaving 21 bases between the germline ends. The CDR3 reads CSVGGVGVGVGTDTQYF. The DNA of the CDR3 is TGCAGCGTTGGTGGGGTTGGTGTAGGGGTAGGCACAGATACGCAGTATTTT.

CDR3 nucleotides: TGTGCCAGCAGCTTAGAGGGGTGGGTTCCTGAAGCTTTCTTT. Protein: CASSLEGWVPEAFF. V gene TRBV7-3 combines with J gene TRBJ1-1; tentatively, D is TRBD1 (5 bases). The CDR3 length is 14 residues. The ends were cut back, 2 bases at V and 6 bases at J, with 13 bases in the middle. The germline gives CDR1 SGHTA, CDR2 FQGTGA.

The rearrangement uses TRBV18 and TRBJ2-7; TRBD2 aligns across 8 bases. V lost 4 bases, J lost 5 bases, and 7 bases stayed unmatched. Germline V gene sequence: CDR1 KGHSH, CDR2 LQKENI. The CDR3 extends over 14 amino acids. The CDR3 DNA sequence: TGTGCCAGCTCACGGGGACTAGTGTCCCACGAGCAGTACTTC. As protein: CASSRGLVSHEQYF.

J is TRBJ2-3 and V is TRBV7-5; the table's D call, TRBD2, was not checked against the DNA. TRBV7-5 is shown as a pseudogene. The CDR3 spans 16 residues. The CDR3 protein is CARSLGRLAGTDTQYF. CDR3 DNA sequence: TGTGCCAGAAGCTTAGGCCGTCTAGCGGGCACAGATACGCAGTATTTT.

The chain employs TRBV7-2 and TRBJ2-1; 7 bases map to TRBD1. This CDR3 is 15 amino acids long. Germline-derived CDR1 and CDR2 are SGHTA and FQGNSA. V dropped 4 bases and J dropped 1; count of bases not matched to a gene: 4. CDR3 sequence: CASSSSGQSYNEQFF. In DNA form, the CDR3 reads TGTGCCAGCAGCTCCTCGGGACAGTCCTACAATGAGCAGTTCTTC. Combining the CDR3 with reference TRBV7-2 and TRBJ2-1 gives the whole variable domain GAGVSQSPSNKVTEKGKDVELRCDPISGHTALYWYRQSLGQGLEFLIYFQGNSAPDKSGLPSDRFSAERTGGSVSTLTIQRTQQEDSAVYLCASSSSGQSYNEQFFGPGTRLTVL.

The CDR3 DNA sequence: TGTGCCACCGTGCTGGACAGGGGAAACACCATATATTTT. Translating gives CATVLDRGNTIYF. The chain employs TRBV28 and TRBJ1-3; TRBD1 matches 7 bases. The CDR3 spans 13 residues. Germline lookup yields CDR1 MDHEN and CDR2 SYDVKM. The V gene end was trimmed by 10 bases and the J gene end by 4 bases; junction bases not matched to a gene: 7.

The rearrangement joins TRBV7-9 to TRBJ2-1; D is perhaps TRBD2 (5 bases). Germline lookup yields CDR1 SEHNR and CDR2 FQNEAQ (reference sequence). The length of the CDR3 is 14 residues. The germline V and J ends were trimmed by 2 bases and 5 bases, with 10 bases remaining between them. For the CDR3, the DNA is TGTGCCAGCAGCTTAAGTCACGGGAACAATGAGCAGTTCTTC. This sequence encodes CASSLSHGNNEQFF.

V usage is TRBV12-1 and J usage is TRBJ2-5; the table calls TRBD1, which could not be checked here. TRBV12-1 is a known pseudogene. CDR3 length: 15 amino acids. Here the CDR3 DNA reads TGTGCCAGCAGATCCCGACAACAGGGAGAAGAGACCCAGTACTTC. Its protein is CASRSRQQGEETQYF.

The J gene is TRBJ2-2, the V gene TRBV2; TRBD1 aligns across 8 bases. This CDR3 has 13 amino acids. The ends lost 8 bases at V and 4 bases at J; junction bases unmatched: 3. Germline CDR1 and CDR2: SNHLY and FYNNEI. The CDR3 here is CASGGQGTGELFF. The CDR3 region has the DNA TGTGCCAGCGGTGGACAGGGCACCGGGGAGCTGTTTTTT.

The chain joins TRBV5-6 to TRBJ1-2; D gene unclear. Trimming cost V 0 bases and J 11 bases, with 14 bases left between them. The CDR3 extends over 13 amino acids. The germline gives CDR1 SGHDT, CDR2 YYEEEE. The CDR3 DNA follows: TGTGCCAGCAGCTTGGTGGCTACGGATAGTTACACCTTC. It is translated as CASSLVATDSYTF.

The chain couples TRBV10-2 to TRBJ2-5, with D possibly TRBD2 on 7 matching bases. From germline, CDR1 is WSHSY and CDR2 SAAADI. V shed 10 bases and J shed 5 bases, with 17 bases lying between them. The CDR3 extends over 13 amino acids. The CDR3 DNA is TGCGCCACTCTCCAAGGGAGGGGGGAGACCCAGTACTTC. This translates into CATLQGRGETQYF.

The chain links TRBV9 to TRBJ1-2; D is unresolved. Germline CDR1 SGDLS, CDR2 YYNGEE. CDR3 size: 15 residues. The ends were cut back, 4 bases at V and 0 bases at J, with 13 bases in the middle. This CDR3 reads CASSLGQATNYGYTF. The CDR3 nucleotides read TGTGCCAGCAGCCTCGGTCAGGCAACTAACTATGGCTACACCTTC. Full variable domain (rest looked up from reference TRBV9 and TRBJ1-2): DSGVTQTPKHLITATGQRVTLRCSPRSGDLSVYWYQQSLDQGLQFLIQYYNGEERAKGNILERFSAQQFPDLHSELNLSSLELGDSALYFCASSLGQATNYGYTFGSGTRLTVV.

The chain carries TRBV7-2 and TRBJ1-1; TRBD1 matches 7 bases. The CDR3 is 15 amino acids. Per germline, CDR1 SGHTA and CDR2 FQGNSA. The J segment lost 4 bases and the V segment lost 1 base, leaving 6 bases of the junction unmatched. The CDR3 here is CASSLVVSGGTEAFF. CDR3 coding DNA: TGTGCCAGCAGCTTAGTAGTATCAGGGGGCACTGAAGCTTTCTTT. Using reference TRBV7-2 and TRBJ1-1 for the parts outside the CDR3, the full variable domain is GAGVSQSPSNKVTEKGKDVELRCDPISGHTALYWYRQSLGQGLEFLIYFQGNSAPDKSGLPSDRFSAERTGGSVSTLTIQRTQQEDSAVYLCASSLVVSGGTEAFFGQGTRLTVV.

This chain uses TRBV5-1 with TRBJ1-5; unclear D gene. Trimming removed 0 bases at V and 1 base at J, with 8 bases between. CDR3 length: 15 residues. Looked up from germline, CDR1 is SGHRS and CDR2 is YFSETQ. CDR3 region: CASSLDPRSNQPQHF. CDR3 bases: TGCGCCAGCAGCTTGGACCCGAGGAGCAATCAGCCCCAGCATTTT. Supplemented by reference TRBV5-1 and TRBJ1-5, the full variable domain reads KAGVTQTPRYLIKTRGQQVTLSCSPISGHRSVSWYQQTPGQGLQFLFEYFSETQRNKGNFPGRFSGRQFSNSRSEMNVSTLELGDSALYLCASSLDPRSNQPQHFGDGTRLSIL.

The rearrangement joins TRBV4-2 to TRBJ1-2, with D tentatively TRBD1 (6 bases). Trimming pared 7 bases from V and 6 bases from J, leaving 18 bases between. The CDR3 consists of 14 residues. CDR1 LGHNA and CDR2 YNFKEQ come from the germline V gene. The CDR3, as DNA: TGTGCCAGCACCGATAACCAGGGGCAGAATGGCTACACCTTC. Translation: CASTDNQGQNGYTF.

The chain employs TRBV27 and TRBJ1-6; D ambiguous. In germline, CDR1 is MNHEY, CDR2 SMNVEV (reference sequence). The CDR3 extends over 14 amino acids. Trimming took 6 bases from V and 9 from J, leaving 15 bases between them. The CDR3 DNA is TGTGCCAGCAGCGAGCTGGGGTATGGTTCACCCCTCCACTTT. Translating gives CASSELGYGSPLHF.

The chain uses TRBV7-2 and TRBJ2-1; D remains ambiguous. CDR1 is SGHTA and CDR2 is FQGNSA in the germline V gene. The V end was cut by 2 bases, the J end by 7 bases, with 12 bases between. This CDR3 comprises 14 residues. The CDR3 region is CASSLNSGPNEQFF. CDR3 in DNA: TGTGCCAGCAGCTTAAATTCCGGGCCTAATGAGCAGTTCTTC.

V gene TRBV5-6 combines with J gene TRBJ2-1, with TRBD1 identical over 7 bases. Trimming took 4 bases from V and 9 from J; bases not matched to a gene: 10. The CDR3 is made up of 14 amino acids. Per the germline V gene, CDR1 is SGHDT and CDR2 is YYEEEE. This CDR3 reads CASSPGTERGEQFF. CDR3 sequence (DNA): TGTGCCAGCAGCCCCGGGACAGAGAGGGGTGAGCAGTTCTTC.

The CDR3 nucleotides read TGCAGCGTTTCGTCTGAGAACACTGAAGCTTTCTTT. This codes for CSVSSENTEAFF. This chain links TRBV29-1 with TRBJ1-1; D is ambiguous. The CDR3 has 12 residues. Trimming took off 5 bases at V and 1 base at J, with 8 bases between the two ends. CDR1 is SQVTM, CDR2 ANQGSEA, per germline.

DNA of the CDR3: TGTGCCATCAGTGAGACTCAGGCTAGCGGGTTTTACGAGCAGTACTTC. Translating gives CAISETQASGFYEQYF. The chain couples TRBV10-3 to TRBJ2-7; the match to TRBD2 covers 8 bases. V lost 2 bases and J lost 4; bases outside the gene matches: 10. The CDR3 is 16 residues long. Germline V CDR1 and CDR2: ENHRY, SYGVKD.

J is TRBJ2-2 and V is TRBV5-4; the match to TRBD1 covers 11 bases. Germline-derived CDR1 and CDR2 are SGHNT and YYREEE (reference sequence). V lost 3 bases, J lost 5 bases, and 6 bases stayed unmatched. The CDR3 has 16 amino acids. CDR3 DNA: TGTGCCAGCAGCTACGGACAGGGGGCTAGAACCGGGGAGCTGTTTTTT. Translation: CASSYGQGARTGELFF. Full variable domain (rest looked up from reference TRBV5-4 and TRBJ2-2): ETGVTQSPTHLIKTRGQQVTLRCSSQSGHNTVSWYQQALGQGPQFIFQYYREEENGRGNFPPRFSGLQFPNYSSELNVNALELDDSALYLCASSYGQGARTGELFFGEGSRLTVL.

The chain uses TRBV30 and TRBJ1-4, with 9 bases matching TRBD1. This CDR3 spans 18 amino acids. In germline, CDR1 is GTSNPN, CDR2 SVGIG (reference sequence). Losses at the gene ends were 2 bases for V and 8 bases for J; bases not matched to a gene: 18. Here the CDR3 reads CAWSPRFRRTGAEEKLFF. The CDR3 coding sequence is TGTGCCTGGAGTCCACGCTTCCGCAGGACAGGGGCTGAGGAAAAACTGTTTTTT.

The chain combines TRBV4-1 with TRBJ2-7; the match to TRBD2 covers 11 bases. The trim removed 2 bases at V and 0 bases at J, leaving 9 bases unmatched. The CDR3 extends over 18 amino acids. Germline CDR1 MGHRA, CDR2 YSYEKL. The CDR3 is CASSQPTSGDTSSYEQYF. CDR3 nucleotide sequence: TGCGCCAGCAGCCAACCGACTAGCGGGGATACATCCTCCTACGAGCAGTACTTC.